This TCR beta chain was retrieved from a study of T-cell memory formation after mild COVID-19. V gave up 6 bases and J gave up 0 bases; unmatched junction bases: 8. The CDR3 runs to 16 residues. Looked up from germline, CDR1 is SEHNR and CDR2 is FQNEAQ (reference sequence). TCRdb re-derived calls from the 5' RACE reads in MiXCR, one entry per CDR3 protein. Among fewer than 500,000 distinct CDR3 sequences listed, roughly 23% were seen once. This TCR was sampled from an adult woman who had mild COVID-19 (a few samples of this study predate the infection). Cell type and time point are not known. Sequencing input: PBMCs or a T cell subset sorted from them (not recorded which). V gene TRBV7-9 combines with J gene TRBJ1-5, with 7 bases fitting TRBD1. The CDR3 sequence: CASRELGTDSNQPQHF. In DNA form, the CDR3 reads TGTGCCAGCAGGGAATTAGGGACAGATAGCAATCAGCCCCAGCATTTT. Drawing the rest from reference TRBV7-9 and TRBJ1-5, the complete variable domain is DTGVSQNPRHKITKRGQNVTFRCDPISEHNRLYWYRQTLGQGPEFLTYFQNEAQLEKSRLLSDRFSAERPKGSFSTLEIQRTEQGDSAMYLCASRELGTDSNQPQHFGDGTRLSIL.